This TCR beta chain was sequenced in a study of HIV-infected children after antiretroviral therapy interruption. Study background: Continuous-treatment samples came from weeks 0, 48 and 150.

The TCR library was built from RNA with a 3' RACE protocol and unique molecular identifiers. TCRdb used MiXCR to reprocess the 3' RACE reads, holding one entry per CDR3 protein. The sample holds fewer than 45,000 distinct CDR3 sequences; over 6% are singletons and the top ten take about 1%. Ten or more counts support this clonotype. As to treatment: PENTA 11 planned treatment interruption arm or continuous ART arm. V was cut by 8 bases and J by 10 bases, with 24 bases left in between. CDR3 length: 14 amino acids. Germline CDR1 MNHNY, CDR2 SVGAGI (reference sequence). This receptor was identified in a pool of human donors with HIV. Sequencing was performed on CD45RA+ CD4+ T cells from PBMCs, pooled from several time points, taken from a donor given antiretroviral therapy, either interrupted or continuous. Stated subset: naive CD4+ CD45RA+ CD45RO- T cells. The V call is TRBV6-6, the J call TRBJ2-7; the D gene could be TRBD1 or TRBD2 (6 bases each). This chain's CDR3 is CASGPGTGGYEQYF. The CDR3 coding sequence is TGTGCCAGCGGTCCCGGGACTGGGGGCTATGAACAGTACTTC.